This is a list of T cell receptor beta chains from one sample in a study of T-cell reconstitution after alpha-beta-depleted transplantation in children. TCRdb re-analysed the PCR reads in MiXCR, keeping a single row per CDR3 protein. Of 250,000 to 300,000 distinct CDR3 sequences listed, less than 9.5% are singletons. The source material was peripheral blood, sampled 360 days after TCRalphabeta/CD19-depleted stem cell transplant. The origin of the receptors is a female patient aged 2-10 years who had a stem cell transplant for Fanconi anemia, so the T cells may come from the graft donor. The CDR3 runs from the conserved cysteine through the conserved F or W. Each record gives: J gene, clone size, D gene, V gene, CDR3 protein, CDR3 DNA. The D gene is left open where the match is weak. Where a row states a size, it is once, few, many or the class of an expanded clone; other rows omit it.

TRBJ2-3 | many | NA | TRBV20-1 | CSASQTASTDTQYF | TGCAGTGCTAGTCAGACAGCTAGCACAGATACGCAGTATTTT
TRBJ2-3 | many | NA | TRBV27 | CASSPNSASTDTQYF | TGTGCCAGCAGTCCCAATAGCGCTAGCACAGATACGCAGTATTTT
TRBJ2-7 | many | NA | TRBV20-1 | CSARIQGSYEQYF | TGCAGTGCGCGGATTCAGGGTTCGTACGAGCAGTACTTC
TRBJ2-7 | NA | NA | TRBV12-3/TRBV12-4 | CASSLWGTPDRAEQYF | TGTGCCAGCAGTTTATGGGGAACACCCGATAGAGCCGAGCAGTACTTC
TRBJ2-7 | many | NA | TRBV27 | CASSLGQGEEDYF | TGTGCCAGCAGTTTAGGGCAGGGGGAGGAGGATTACTTC
TRBJ2-1 | many | NA | TRBV6-4 | CASSLQFISYNEQFF | TGTGCCAGCAGCCTTCAGTTCATCTCCTACAATGAGCAGTTCTTC
TRBJ2-1 | many | TRBD2 | TRBV10-3 | CAISPTSGGAHEQFF | TGTGCCATCAGCCCGACTAGCGGGGGGGCCCATGAGCAGTTCTTC
TRBJ1-1 | NA | NA | TRBV11-2 | CASSLVRGRQDTEAFF | TGTGCCAGCAGCTTGGTCCGTGGTCGACAAGACACTGAAGCTTTCTTT
TRBJ1-4 | many | NA | TRBV5-1 | CASSLMSTSNNEKLFF | TGCGCCAGCAGCTTGATGTCCACCAGCAATAATGAAAAACTGTTTTTT
TRBJ1-2 | many | NA | TRBV12-3/TRBV12-4 | CASSLSERQPIYGYTF | TGTGCCAGCAGTTTGAGTGAACGACAGCCTATCTATGGCTACACCTTC
TRBJ1-3 | few | TRBD1 | TRBV6-6 | CAIGTASGNTIYF | TGTGCCATAGGGACAGCCTCTGGAAACACCATATATTTT
TRBJ2-7 | many | NA | TRBV13 | CASSFGTETYEQYF | TGTGCCAGCAGCTTCGGGACGGAGACCTACGAGCAGTACTTC
TRBJ1-2 | few | NA | TRBV20-1 | CSAIVPGPNYGYTF | TGCAGTGCTATTGTACCGGGACCTAACTATGGCTACACCTTC
TRBJ1-3 | few | NA | TRBV29-1 | CSVEAGGNGNTIYF | TGCAGCGTTGAAGCCGGAGGGAACGGAAACACCATATATTTT
TRBJ1-2 | NA | NA | TRBV20-1 | CSARVQDTNYGYTF | TGCAGTGCCCGGGTACAGGACACTAACTATGGCTACACCTTC
TRBJ2-3 | many | NA | TRBV6-1 | CASSPSGPGTDTQYF | TGTGCCAGCAGTCCTTCGGGTCCTGGCACAGATACGCAGTATTTT
TRBJ1-1 | NA | NA | TRBV30 | CAWRPRRAFF | TGTGCCTGGAGGCCGCGGAGAGCTTTCTTT
TRBJ2-5 | many | TRBD2 | TRBV7-9 | CASSSRLEGGPQETQYF | TGTGCCAGCAGCTCCCGTCTCGAGGGAGGGCCCCAAGAGACCCAGTACTTC
TRBJ1-1 | many | NA | TRBV28 | CASNLPGNTEAFF | TGTGCCAGTAATTTGCCCGGGAACACTGAAGCTTTCTTT
TRBJ2-5 | few | NA | TRBV20-1 | CSGEAEETQYF | TGCAGTGGGGAGGCCGAAGAGACCCAGTACTTC
TRBJ2-3 | NA | NA | TRBV13 | CASFPLARGESTDTQYF | TGTGCCAGCTTCCCCCTGGCCAGGGGAGAAAGCACAGATACGCAGTATTTT
TRBJ1-5 | many | NA | TRBV3-1 | CASSQPNQPQHF | TGTGCCAGCAGCCAGCCTAATCAGCCCCAGCATTTT
TRBJ2-1 | many | TRBD1 | TRBV29-1 | CSVLPDRGLNNEQFF | TGCAGCGTCCTGCCTGACAGGGGGCTTAACAATGAGCAGTTCTTC
TRBJ2-7 | many | NA | TRBV6-6 | CASSSFSADEQYF | TGTGCCAGCAGTTCCTTCTCGGCAGACGAGCAGTACTTC
TRBJ1-5 | many | NA | TRBV12-3/TRBV12-4 | CASSLEGMESNQPQHF | TGTGCCAGCAGTTTAGAGGGAATGGAGAGCAATCAGCCCCAGCATTTT
TRBJ2-5 | many | TRBD1 | TRBV6-1 | CASSAIDRAVETQYF | TGTGCCAGCAGTGCGATCGACAGGGCCGTAGAGACCCAGTACTTC
TRBJ2-5 | many | TRBD1 | TRBV11-2 | CASSIGQGLLAAPLTQYF | TGTGCCAGCAGCATTGGACAGGGACTTTTAGCAGCCCCCCTGACCCAGTACTTC
TRBJ2-1 | many | NA | TRBV28 | CASSLNYYNEQFF | TGTGCCAGCAGTCTGAACTACTACAATGAGCAGTTCTTC
TRBJ2-1 | many | TRBD1 | TRBV9 | CASNLGQGWPNEQFF | TGTGCCAGCAACCTAGGACAGGGGTGGCCCAATGAGCAGTTCTTC
TRBJ1-6 | NA | NA | TRBV20-1 | CSASFGSGADNSPLHF | TGCAGTGCTAGTTTTGGATCAGGGGCCGACAATTCACCCCTCCACTTT
TRBJ1-2 | NA | NA | TRBV28 | CASSLGVPRGYTF | TGTGCCAGCAGTTTAGGGGTCCCACGGGGCTACACCTTC
TRBJ1-3 | many | NA | TRBV18 | CASSFRNLFSGNTIYF | TGTGCCAGCTCATTTCGGAATCTCTTCTCTGGAAACACCATATATTTT
TRBJ2-7 | few | TRBD2 | TRBV18 | CASSPTSGAYEQYF | TGTGCCAGCTCACCAACTAGCGGAGCCTACGAGCAGTACTTC
TRBJ2-6 | NA | TRBD1 | TRBV5-5 | CASSSGTGYSGANVLTF | TGTGCCAGCAGCTCCGGGACAGGGTACTCTGGGGCCAACGTCCTGACTTTC
TRBJ2-7 | NA | TRBD2 | TRBV28 | CASTLAGAQYEQYF | TGTGCCAGCACGCTAGCGGGAGCTCAGTACGAGCAGTACTTC
TRBJ2-5 | NA | NA | TRBV5-4 | CASSWGPETQYF | TGTGCCAGCAGCTGGGGACCAGAGACCCAGTACTTC
TRBJ1-2 | many | NA | TRBV4-2 | CASSPDALGGYTF | TGTGCCAGCAGCCCAGACGCACTTGGGGGCTACACCTTC
TRBJ2-7 | few | TRBD2 | TRBV13 | CASSFSGRRYEQYF | TGTGCCAGCAGCTTTAGCGGGAGAAGGTACGAGCAGTACTTC
TRBJ2-7 | many | NA | TRBV13 | CASSSRTLSYEQYF | TGTGCCAGCAGCTCGAGGACCCTTTCGTACGAGCAGTACTTC
TRBJ1-2 | NA | TRBD1 | TRBV5-1 | CASSVRTGTRETNYGYTF | TGCGCCAGCAGCGTCCGGACAGGGACTAGGGAGACTAACTATGGCTACACCTTC